Presented here are 2 T cell receptor beta chains from one specimen sequenced in a study of T cells after somatic rescue of genetic block. Here immunoSEQ multiplex PCR was the method, and the copy in TCRdb shows in-frame clones only, minus some. The sample has approximately 100,000 clones; 75% to 90% are singletons. The specimen was peripheral blood mononuclear cells (PBMCs). The receptors were sampled from a woman aged 18-29 years.

This sequence joins TRBV29-1 and TRBJ1-2; 7 bases agree with TRBD1. Germline V gives CDR1 SQVTM, CDR2 ANQGSEA. The CDR3 sequence is 12 residues long. The ends lost 3 bases at V and 7 bases at J; junction bases unmatched: 5. Written as DNA, the CDR3 is TGCAGCGTTGAGGCCGGACAGGCTGGCTACACCTTC. Translating gives CSVEAGQAGYTF.

The genes are TRBV2 and TRBJ1-5, with D maybe TRBD1 (5 bases). The germline CDR1 and CDR2 sequences are SNHLY and FYNNEI. Trimming removed 6 bases from V and 1 base from J, with 7 bases in between. The CDR3 is made up of 13 amino acids. This CDR3 reads CASRRDSNQPQHF. CDR3 coding DNA: TGTGCCAGCAGGAGGGACAGCAATCAGCCCCAGCATTTT.